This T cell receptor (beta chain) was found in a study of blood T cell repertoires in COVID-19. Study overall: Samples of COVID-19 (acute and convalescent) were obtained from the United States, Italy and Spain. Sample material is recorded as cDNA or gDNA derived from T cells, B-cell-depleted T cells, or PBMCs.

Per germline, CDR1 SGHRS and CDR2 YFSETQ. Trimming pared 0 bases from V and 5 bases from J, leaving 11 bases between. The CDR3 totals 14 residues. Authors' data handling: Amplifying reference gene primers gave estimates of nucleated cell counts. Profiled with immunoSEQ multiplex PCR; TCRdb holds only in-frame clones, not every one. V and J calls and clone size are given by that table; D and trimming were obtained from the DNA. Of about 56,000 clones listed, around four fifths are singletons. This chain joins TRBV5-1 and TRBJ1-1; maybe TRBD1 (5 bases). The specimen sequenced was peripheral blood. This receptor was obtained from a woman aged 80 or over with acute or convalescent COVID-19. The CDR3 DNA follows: TGCGCCAGCAGCTTGGGGGCAGGGTTGACTGAAGCTTTCTTT. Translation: CASSLGAGLTEAFF.